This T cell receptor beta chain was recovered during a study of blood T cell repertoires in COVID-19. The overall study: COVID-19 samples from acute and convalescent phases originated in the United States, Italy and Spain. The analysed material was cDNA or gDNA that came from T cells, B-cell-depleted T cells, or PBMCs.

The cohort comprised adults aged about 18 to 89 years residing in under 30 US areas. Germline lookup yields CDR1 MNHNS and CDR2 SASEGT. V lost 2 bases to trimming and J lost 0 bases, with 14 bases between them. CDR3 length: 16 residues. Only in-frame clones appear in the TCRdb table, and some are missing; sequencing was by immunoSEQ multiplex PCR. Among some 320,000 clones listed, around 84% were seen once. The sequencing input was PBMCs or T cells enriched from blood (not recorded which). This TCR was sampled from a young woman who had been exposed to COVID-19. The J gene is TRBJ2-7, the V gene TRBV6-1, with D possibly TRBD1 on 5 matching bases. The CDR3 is CASSEWGGASSYEQYF. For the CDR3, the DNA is TGTGCCAGCAGTGAATGGGGCGGAGCGAGCTCCTACGAGCAGTACTTC.